This T cell receptor beta chain was obtained from a study of blood T cell repertoires in COVID-19. Sequencing used immunoSEQ multiplex PCR; TCRdb keeps in-frame clones, though not all of them. The sample lists approximately 180,000 clones, over 75% occurring once. Germline CDR1 is SGDLS and CDR2 is YYNGEE. The CDR3 loop spans 14 amino acids. V lost 0 bases to trimming and J lost 7 bases, with 10 bases between them. The rearrangement joins TRBV9 to TRBJ1-4; tentative D call: TRBD1 (6 bases). The clonotype originates from a man in his sixties with acute or convalescent COVID-19. Source material: peripheral blood. The CDR3 DNA reads TGTGCCAGCAGCGTAGACCCCAGGGGTGAAAAACTGTTTTTT. Amino acid sequence: CASSVDPRGEKLFF.